These 21 T cell receptor beta chains were all obtained from the same sample, sequenced in a study of shared clonotypes between healthy human individuals. Using immunoSEQ multiplex PCR, the repertoire was profiled, and TCRdb retains in-frame clones only, with some absent. The table lists a few million clones, around 90% of them singletons, with over 0.12% in the top ten. The specimen was naive CD4+ T cells sorted from blood. Subset defined: CD45RA+ positively selected. The source is a man younger than 35 in good health.

This rearrangement joins TRBV6-1 to TRBJ2-3; D tentatively reads TRBD1 or TRBD2 (6 bases each). Germline CDR1 and CDR2: MNHNS and SASEGT. V was shortened by 6 bases and J by 5 bases, with 12 bases between the two germline ends. This CDR3 is 13 amino acids long. CDR3 sequence reads: CASRGGLGDTQYF. DNA for the CDR3: TGTGCCAGCAGAGGGGGGCTGGGAGATACGCAGTATTTT.

This clone was seen only a few times. The rearrangement joins TRBV6-5 to TRBJ1-6; 8 positions agree with TRBD1. This CDR3 spans 13 amino acids. With V trimmed by 8 bases and J by 7 bases, 4 bases remained unmatched. CDR1 is MNHEY and CDR2 is SVGAGI in the germline V gene. The CDR3 region is CASHDRGNSPLHF. CDR3 sequence (DNA): TGTGCCAGCCATGACAGGGGAAATTCACCCCTCCACTTT.

The chain joins TRBV7-6 to TRBJ2-5; 9 bases agree with TRBD2. Germline V gene lookup returns CDR1 SGHVS and CDR2 FNYEAQ. The CDR3 runs 15 residues. The ends lost 2 bases at V and 5 bases at J; junction bases unmatched: 6. CDR3 protein: CASSLIAGVGETQYF. DNA for the CDR3: TGTGCCAGCAGCTTAATAGCGGGGGTGGGGGAGACCCAGTACTTC.

This clone has just a few counts. The same CDR3 also results from other DNA sequences found in this sample. The chain has TRBV6-1 and TRBJ1-2; D not certain. The CDR3 has 13 amino acids. V lost 1 base to trimming and J lost 3 bases, with 6 bases between them. The V gene's germline CDR1 is MNHNS and CDR2 SASEGT. The CDR3 sequence: CASSEDSYYGYTF. CDR3 bases: TGTGCCAGCAGTGAAGACAGCTACTATGGCTACACCTTC.

Worth noting for this clone: Other DNA sequences in the same sample also yield this CDR3. V is TRBV18 and J is TRBJ2-7; D gene ambiguous. V dropped 3 bases and J dropped 5 bases, with 5 bases sitting between them. Germline CDR1 is KGHSH and CDR2 is LQKENI. This CDR3 comprises 11 residues. The CDR3 DNA reads TGTGCCAGCTCACCTAGTGACGAGCAGTACTTC. This encodes CASSPSDEQYF.

This chain links TRBV4-1 with TRBJ2-5; D gene uncertain. Germline V gene data show CDR1 as MGHRA and CDR2 as YSYEKL. CDR3 length equals 13 residues. V shed 4 bases and J shed 5 bases, with 11 bases lying between them. CDR3 protein: CASSRMSEETQYF. The CDR3 region has the DNA TGCGCCAGCAGCCGCATGTCGGAGGAGACCCAGTACTTC.

The rearrangement joins TRBV11-2 to TRBJ2-3; TRBD2 might be the D (6 bases). V dropped 8 bases and J dropped 7 bases, with 13 bases sitting between them. CDR1 and CDR2 from the germline V gene are SGHAT and FQNNGV. CDR3 length: 12 amino acids. The CDR3 DNA reads as TGTGCCAGCGGCCGGGACTCCTATACGCAGTATTTT. Amino acid sequence: CASGRDSYTQYF.

As DNA, the CDR3 is TGTGCCAGCAGGGGTCTAGCCAGAAATACAATCTCTGGGGCCAACGTCCTGACTTTC. Translated: CASRGLARNTISGANVLTF. V usage is TRBV21-1 and J usage is TRBJ2-6; TRBD2 is the table's D call and was not checked against the DNA. TRBV21-1 is assigned pseudogene status. The CDR3 length is 19 residues.

The genes are TRBV7-2 and TRBJ2-3; perhaps D is TRBD1 or TRBD2 (5 bases each). The germline CDR1 and CDR2 sequences are SGHTA and FQGNSA. The CDR3 is 14 residues long. Trimming pared 5 bases from V and 1 base from J, leaving 10 bases between. This CDR3 reads CASSRRDGTDTQYF. In DNA, the CDR3 is TGTGCCAGCAGCCGCCGGGACGGCACAGATACGCAGTATTTT.

This clone occurred once. V and J are TRBV4-2 and TRBJ2-1; D is unresolved. This CDR3 is 16 amino acids long. The germline V gene encodes CDR1 LGHNA and CDR2 YNFKEQ. V gave up 0 bases and J gave up 0 bases, with 9 bases separating them. The CDR3 spells CASSQEVSSSYNEQFF. The CDR3 DNA reads TGTGCCAGCAGCCAAGAAGTATCGAGCTCCTACAATGAGCAGTTCTTC.

The chain carries TRBV19 and TRBJ2-7; D is uncertain. V shed 4 bases and J shed 0 bases, with 7 bases lying between them. The V gene's germline CDR1 is LNHDA and CDR2 SQIVND (reference sequence). The CDR3 runs 13 residues. The CDR3 DNA is TGTGCCAGTAGTACACGGATCTCCTACGAGCAGTACTTC. Translated, it gives CASSTRISYEQYF.

V is TRBV12-5 and J is TRBJ2-1, with 7 bases lining up with TRBD2. Germline lookup yields CDR1 LGHNT and CDR2 FRNRAP. This CDR3 region has 17 residues. Trimming took 2 bases from V and 3 from J; bases not matched to a gene: 10. CDR3 nucleotide sequence: TGTGCTAGTGGTTTGTTTGGCGGGACTACGAACTACAATGAGCAGTTCTTC. Its translation is CASGLFGGTTNYNEQFF.

This chain links TRBV7-9 with TRBJ2-7; the D call may be TRBD1 or TRBD2 (5 bases each). The CDR3 extends over 16 amino acids. Germline assignment: CDR1 SEHNR and CDR2 FQNEAQ (reference sequence). Between the trimmed V and J ends, which lost 5 bases and 0 bases, there was a span of 17 bases. CDR3 loop: CASSTTSGAASYEQYF. CDR3 DNA sequence: TGTGCCAGCAGCACTACTTCCGGGGCAGCCTCCTACGAGCAGTACTTC.

Comment on this clone: The sample carries other DNA sequences with the same CDR3. The chain carries TRBV5-1 and TRBJ1-3, with D possibly being TRBD1 (6 bases). Germline V gives CDR1 SGHRS, CDR2 YFSETQ. V was clipped by 2 bases and J by 2 bases, with 8 bases between them. The CDR3 runs 14 residues. The CDR3 region has the DNA TGCGCCAGCAGCTTAGGGACAACTGGAAACACCATATATTTT. Its translation: CASSLGTTGNTIYF.

The chain uses TRBV5-4 and TRBJ2-5; possibly TRBD1 for D (6 bases). Trimming cost V 6 bases and J 5 bases, with 14 bases left between them. The V gene's germline CDR1 is SGHNT and CDR2 YYREEE (reference sequence). This CDR3 spans 13 amino acids. The chain's CDR3 is CASNTQGQETQYF. CDR3 coding DNA: TGTGCCAGCAATACACAGGGCCAGGAGACCCAGTACTTC.

This chain joins TRBV28 and TRBJ2-7, with 8 nucleotides matching TRBD1. The CDR3 runs 14 residues. CDR1 and CDR2 (germline): MDHEN, SYDVKM. The V segment lost 2 bases and the J segment 6 bases; nucleotides outside the gene matches: 6. As DNA, the CDR3 is TGTGCCAGCAGTTTAACAGGGGGGACCTTCGAGCAGTACTTC. This translates into CASSLTGGTFEQYF.

This chain links TRBV5-5 with TRBJ1-1; 9 nucleotides line up with TRBD1. This CDR3 comprises 14 residues. Looked up from germline, CDR1 is SGHKS and CDR2 is YYEKEE (reference sequence). The J segment lost 0 bases and the V segment lost 5 bases, leaving 2 bases of the junction unmatched. The CDR3, as DNA: TGTGCCAGCAGATGGGACAGGGTGAACACTGAAGCTTTCTTT. Translating gives CASRWDRVNTEAFF. Looking up the rest from reference TRBV5-5 and TRBJ1-1 gives the full variable domain: DAGVTQSPTHLIKTRGQQVTLRCSPISGHKSVSWYQQVLGQGPQFIFQYYEKEERGRGNFPDRFSARQFPNYSSELNVNALLLGDSALYLCASRWDRVNTEAFFGQGTRLTVV.

For this clone: Additional DNA sequences in this sample encode the identical CDR3. The genes are TRBV9 and TRBJ2-1; D is undetermined. V was pared by 0 bases and J by 6 bases, with 10 bases between. The CDR3 is 14 residues long. Per the germline V gene, CDR1 is SGDLS and CDR2 is YYNGEE. CDR3 loop: CASSVASSGNEQFF. CDR3 DNA: TGTGCCAGCAGCGTAGCTTCGTCAGGCAATGAGCAGTTCTTC.

The chain is built from TRBV5-1 and TRBJ1-5; the match to TRBD1 covers 10 bases. Trimming took 4 bases from V and 5 from J; bases not matched to a gene: 9. The germline CDR1 and CDR2 sequences are SGHRS and YFSETQ. The CDR3 extends over 16 amino acids. The CDR3 nucleotides are TGCGCCAGCAGCACCGGAGTGACAGGGGGCGATCAGCCCCAGCATTTT. It yields the protein CASSTGVTGGDQPQHF.

The chain uses TRBV6-5 and TRBJ2-7; TRBD2 is a possible D gene (6 bases). The CDR3 runs 15 residues. The V end was cut by 2 bases, the J end by 5 bases, with 16 bases between. From germline, CDR1 is MNHEY and CDR2 SVGAGI. The CDR3 reads CASSYGASVRDEQYF. CDR3 DNA sequence: TGTGCCAGCAGTTACGGGGCTAGCGTGAGGGACGAGCAGTACTTC.

The chain has TRBV10-3 and TRBJ1-4; TRBD1 is a possible D gene (6 bases). Trimming shortened V by 11 bases and J by 7 bases, and 17 bases separated the two germline ends. This CDR3 contains 13 residues. Per the germline V gene, CDR1 is ENHRY and CDR2 is SYGVKD. This CDR3 is CAAGAGIGEKLFF. The CDR3 nucleotides are TGTGCCGCGGGGGCTGGGATTGGTGAAAAACTGTTTTTT.